The 20 T cell receptor beta chains given below trace back to one sample, sequenced in a study of beta chain features in type 1 diabetes. Study-level results: Shorter TCRB CDR3s, moderately but significantly so, marked every one of the four CD4+ subsets in Type 1 diabetes patients.

For these TCRs, the target antigens are not known. Reverse transcription of all isolated RNA meant that expressed TCRB transcripts were sequenced. Sequencing was performed with immunoSEQ multiplex PCR; in TCRdb, only in-frame clones are kept and a portion is missing. The sample has a few hundred thousand clones, 10% to 15% seen once; the top ten hold about 0.01%. The sequenced sample was naive CD4+ T cells from blood. These receptors were obtained from a woman aged 18 to 35 with type 1 diabetes.

A few counts support this clone. The V and J genes are TRBV13 and TRBJ2-1, with D tentatively TRBD2 (6 bases). CDR1 and CDR2 from the germline V gene are PRHDT and FYEKMQ (reference sequence). V was shortened by 0 bases and J by 0 bases, with 6 bases between the two germline ends. The CDR3 runs to 15 residues. The DNA for the CDR3 is TGTGCCAGCAGCTTAGGCGGGAGCTCCTACAATGAGCAGTTCTTC. Translated, it gives CASSLGGSSYNEQFF.

This clone was counted only a few times. This sequence joins TRBV19 and TRBJ2-2; TRBD1 aligns across 7 bases. CDR1 and CDR2 (germline): LNHDA, SQIVND (reference sequence). There are 14 residues in the CDR3. Germline trimming cut 10 bases from V and 6 bases from J; bases unmatched to any gene: 11. In DNA form, the CDR3 reads TGTGCCACCAAACTTGGACAGGATCCCGGGGAGCTGTTTTTT. This gives the protein CATKLGQDPGELFF.

This clone has more than one count but fewer than ten. The chain combines TRBV7-9 with TRBJ2-2; 7 positions agree with TRBD1. The germline V gene has CDR1 SEHNR and CDR2 FQNEAQ (reference sequence). The CDR3 covers 14 residues. Losses at the gene ends were 10 bases for V and 6 bases for J; bases not matched to a gene: 11. The CDR3 spells CATKKMQGAGELFF. As DNA, the CDR3 is TGTGCCACCAAAAAGATGCAGGGGGCCGGGGAGCTGTTTTTT.

CDR3 bases: TGTGCCAGCAGTTTATCGGACCCGGGATACTCCTACAATGAGCAGTTCTTC. Its protein is CASSLSDPGYSYNEQFF. The chain combines TRBV27 with TRBJ2-1, with D possibly TRBD2 on 5 matching bases. This CDR3 is built from 17 residues. V was trimmed by 0 bases and J by 0 bases, leaving 12 bases between them. Germline CDR1 and CDR2: MNHEY and SMNVEV (reference sequence).

V usage is TRBV29-1 and J usage is TRBJ1-2; D remains unclear. Germline V gives CDR1 SQVTM, CDR2 ANQGSEA. The CDR3 contains 12 residues. V lost 4 bases and J lost 8, with 14 bases in between. In nucleotides, the CDR3 is TGCAGCGTTGCGGTGTCCGGGAACGGCTACACCTTC. It specifies CSVAVSGNGYTF.

The chain uses TRBV6-6 and TRBJ1-1; D is unclear. The germline gives CDR1 MNHNY, CDR2 SVGAGI (reference sequence). The CDR3 spans 13 residues. Trimming removed 7 bases from V and 4 bases from J, with 13 bases in between. Here the CDR3 reads CASTDGRPTEAFF. DNA for the CDR3: TGTGCCAGCACCGACGGGAGACCCACTGAAGCTTTCTTT.

This clone has only a few counts. The J gene is TRBJ1-1, the V gene TRBV29-1, with D possibly matching TRBD1 (5 bases). The CDR3 sequence is 12 residues long. Trimming left V 6 bases short and J 5 bases short, with 13 bases between. CDR1 SQVTM and CDR2 ANQGSEA come from the germline V gene. The CDR3 loop is CSVSGRGTEAFF. DNA of the CDR3: TGCAGCGTATCAGGGCGGGGTACTGAAGCTTTCTTT.

In this sample, this clone turned up a few times. The rearrangement links TRBV9 to TRBJ2-1; the D gene is possibly TRBD2 (6 bases). This CDR3 contains 17 residues. Germline CDR1 and CDR2: SGDLS and YYNGEE. Trimming pared 0 bases from V and 1 base from J, leaving 14 bases between. CDR3 in amino acids: CASSVDRGSVSYNEQFF. The CDR3 DNA follows: TGTGCCAGCAGCGTAGATCGGGGGTCGGTATCCTACAATGAGCAGTTCTTC.

The table lists this clone with a few counts. This sequence joins TRBV7-2 and TRBJ2-5, with D perhaps matching TRBD1 (5 bases). Germline V gene lookup returns CDR1 SGHTA and CDR2 FQGNSA. This CDR3 region has 13 residues. Trimming cost V 6 bases and J 2 bases, with 10 bases left between them. The CDR3 reads CASSPTVQETQYF. The DNA for the CDR3 is TGTGCCAGCAGTCCGACAGTTCAAGAGACCCAGTACTTC.

This clone was picked up a small number of times. J is TRBJ2-6 and V is TRBV4-3; perhaps TRBD2 as D (6 bases). The CDR3 is 17 residues long. Germline lookup yields CDR1 LGHNA and CDR2 YSLEER. V was shortened by 4 bases and J by 0 bases, with 13 bases between the two germline ends. CDR3 protein: CASSPGRGLSGANVLTF. Written as DNA, the CDR3 is TGCGCCAGCAGCCCGGGCCGGGGACTCTCTGGGGCCAACGTCCTGACTTTC.

This clone has just a few counts. V is TRBV13 and J is TRBJ2-3; D remains unclear. With 5 bases removed from V and 0 bases from J, the gap between germline ends came to 18 bases. The germline V gene has CDR1 PRHDT and CDR2 FYEKMQ (reference sequence). The CDR3 runs 17 residues. The DNA of the CDR3 is TGTGCCAGCAGCCTAATAACTACGCCTCGGAGCACAGATACGCAGTATTTT. This gives the protein CASSLITTPRSTDTQYF.

The chain combines TRBV9 with TRBJ2-4; 10 positions match TRBD1. The CDR3 contains 13 residues. The V and J ends lost 3 bases and 15 bases, in that order; junction bases with no gene match: 9. CDR1 SGDLS and CDR2 YYNGEE come from the germline V gene. The CDR3 nucleotides are TGTGCCAGCAGCGCAACCGGGACAGGGGTGTTGTACTTC. Translating gives CASSATGTGVLYF.

The chain employs TRBV4-3 and TRBJ2-7; TRBD1 agrees at 9 bases. The V segment lost 0 bases and the J segment 4 bases; nucleotides outside the gene matches: 13. Germline V lookup: CDR1 LGHNA, CDR2 YSLEER. The length of the CDR3 is 18 residues. CDR3 in amino acids: CASSQERGTGWEVYEQYF. CDR3 in DNA: TGCGCCAGCAGCCAAGAAAGAGGGACAGGGTGGGAAGTTTACGAGCAGTACTTC.

This clone was counted only a few times. V is TRBV14 and J is TRBJ2-7; the D is unclear. The CDR3 has 10 amino acids. The germline gives CDR1 SGHDN, CDR2 FVKESK. V gave up 8 bases and J gave up 7 bases, with 9 bases separating them. CDR3 DNA: TGTGCCAGCCGTGGCGGAGAGCAGTACTTC. Its translation: CASRGGEQYF.

The chain has TRBV11-3 and TRBJ2-1; D is undetermined. CDR3 size: 13 residues. Germline CDR1 and CDR2: SGHNT and YENEEA. V was trimmed by 3 bases and J by 6 bases, leaving 9 bases between them. The CDR3 loop reads CASSFRDSNEQFF. The DNA of the CDR3 is TGTGCCAGCAGCTTTCGCGATTCCAATGAGCAGTTCTTC. Based on the CDR3 plus reference TRBV11-3 and TRBJ2-1, the full variable domain is EAGVVQSPRYKIIEKKQPVAFWCNPISGHNTLYWYLQNLGQGPELLIRYENEEAVDDSQLPKDRFSAERLKGVDSTLKIQPAELGDSAVYLCASSFRDSNEQFFGPGTRLTVL.

The V call is TRBV5-6, the J call TRBJ1-5; D gene uncertain. Germline V lookup: CDR1 SGHDT, CDR2 YYEEEE. The CDR3 contains 14 residues. V was pared by 0 bases and J by 3 bases, with 7 bases between. The CDR3 is CASSLGAHNQPQHF. The CDR3 nucleotides are TGTGCCAGCAGCTTGGGGGCCCACAATCAGCCCCAGCATTTT.

This sequence joins TRBV29-1 and TRBJ2-7; tentative D call: TRBD2 (7 bases). CDR3 length: 15 amino acids. V gave up 0 bases and J gave up 3 bases, with 15 bases separating them. The germline gives CDR1 SQVTM, CDR2 ANQGSEA. CDR3 DNA sequence: TGCAGCGTTGAAGATGGGAGAGGGGGGGACTACGAGCAGTACTTC. Its protein product is CSVEDGRGGDYEQYF.

V is TRBV27 and J is TRBJ1-5; D is perhaps TRBD1 (6 bases). Germline lookup yields CDR1 MNHEY and CDR2 SMNVEV (reference sequence). V was cut by 3 bases and J by 1 base, with 10 bases left in between. The CDR3 is 15 amino acids. For the CDR3, the DNA is TGTGCCAGCAGTTTGGGGGGGGCGAGCAATCAGCCCCAGCATTTT. Its protein product is CASSLGGASNQPQHF.

The gene calls are TRBV1 and TRBJ2-2; the table names TRBD2, a call not compared with the DNA. TRBV1 is described as a pseudogene. The CDR3 spans 16 residues. Here the CDR3 reads CTGSQSRLACAGELFF. The DNA of the CDR3 is TGCACCGGCAGCCAGTCGCGACTAGCATGTGCCGGGGAGCTGTTTTTT.

This clone was seen only a few times. V usage is TRBV29-1 and J usage is TRBJ2-7, with a possible D match to TRBD2 (6 bases). This CDR3 is 14 amino acids long. CDR1 SQVTM and CDR2 ANQGSEA come from the germline V gene. V lost 7 bases and J 6 bases, leaving 22 bases between the germline ends. The CDR3 DNA is TGCAGCGCCGTAGATTCGGGACGGCGGGGCGAGCAGTACTTC. Translation: CSAVDSGRRGEQYF.